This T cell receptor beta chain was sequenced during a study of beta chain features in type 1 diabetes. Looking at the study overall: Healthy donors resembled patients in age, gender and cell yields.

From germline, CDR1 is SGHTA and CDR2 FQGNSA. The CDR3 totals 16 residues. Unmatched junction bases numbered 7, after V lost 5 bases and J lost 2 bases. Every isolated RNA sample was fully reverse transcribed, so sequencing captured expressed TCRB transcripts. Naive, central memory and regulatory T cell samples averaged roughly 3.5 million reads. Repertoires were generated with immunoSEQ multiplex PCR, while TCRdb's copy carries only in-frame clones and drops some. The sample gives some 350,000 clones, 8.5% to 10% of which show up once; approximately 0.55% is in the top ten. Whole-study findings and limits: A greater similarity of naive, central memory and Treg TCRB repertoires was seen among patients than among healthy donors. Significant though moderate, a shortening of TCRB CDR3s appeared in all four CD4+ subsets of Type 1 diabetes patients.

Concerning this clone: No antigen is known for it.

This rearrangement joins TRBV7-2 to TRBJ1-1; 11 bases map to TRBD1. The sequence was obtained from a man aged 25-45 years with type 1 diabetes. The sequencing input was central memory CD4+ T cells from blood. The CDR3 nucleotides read TGTGCCAGCAGCACCCGGGACAGGGGGTTTAACACTGAAGCTTTCTTT. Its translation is CASSTRDRGFNTEAFF.